Listed below are T cell receptor beta chains from one sample, sequenced in a study of T cells in Graves' hyperthyroidism and ophthalmopathy. In TCRdb, the multiplex PCR reads were re-called with MiXCR into one record per CDR3 protein. Among 600,000 or so distinct CDR3 sequences listed, 15% to 20% were seen once. The source material was blood. The receptor source for this set is a woman between 25 and 40 years old with Graves' hyperthyroidism. Both conserved end residues are part of each CDR3. Fields, in order: CDR3 length, V gene, D gene, J gene, clone size, CDR3 DNA, CDR3 protein. The D gene is left open where the match is weak. Part of the rows lack a size; the others show once, few, many or a class for expanded clones.

16,TRBV6-5,TRBD1,TRBJ1-6,few,TGTGCCAGCAGTTACCCTTCCAGGGGGCTACAGTCACCCCTCCACTTT,CASSYPSRGLQSPLHF
16,TRBV4-2,NA,TRBJ2-1,once,TGTGCCAGCAGCCTAGAGGGGACGGGAGCTGGCAATGAGCAGTTCTTC,CASSLEGTGAGNEQFF
14,TRBV7-9,TRBD1,TRBJ2-1,NA,TGTGCCAGCAGCTCCCGGGACAGGTGGAATGAGCAGTTCTTC,CASSSRDRWNEQFF
14,TRBV20-1,TRBD2,TRBJ2-2,NA,TGCAGTGCCTGGAGCGGGAGAGACACCGGGGAGCTGTTTTTT,CSAWSGRDTGELFF
15,TRBV7-2,NA,TRBJ2-1,few,TGTGCCAGCAGCTCTGTACATACATCCTACAATGAGCAGTTCTTC,CASSSVHTSYNEQFF
15,TRBV4-2,NA,TRBJ2-1,few,TGTGCCAGCACCGCATCTCCCTTTCAAGGGGATGAGCAGTTCTTC,CASTASPFQGDEQFF
12,TRBV20-1,NA,TRBJ2-1,NA,TGCAGTGCTAGCCGCCCGGGCAATGAGCAGTTCTTC,CSASRPGNEQFF
15,TRBV3-1,TRBD1,TRBJ2-7,many,TGTGCCAGCAGCCACCCCGGGACAGGCAATACCGAGCAGTACTTC,CASSHPGTGNTEQYF
11,TRBV5-1,NA,TRBJ1-1,many,TGCGCCAGCAATATGGGAAGGGAAGCTTTCTTT,CASNMGREAFF
13,TRBV3-1,NA,TRBJ1-3,few,TGTGCCAGCAGCCCGACCCAGGGAAACACCATATATTTT,CASSPTQGNTIYF
12,TRBV2,NA,TRBJ2-7,many,TGTGCCAGCAGTTTCAGACCCTACGAGCAGTACTTC,CASSFRPYEQYF
14,TRBV24-1,NA,TRBJ1-2,NA,TGTGCCACCAGTGATTTAGGGCTTAACTATGGCTACACCTTC,CATSDLGLNYGYTF
16,TRBV28,TRBD1,TRBJ1-2,many,TGTGCCAGCAGTTCCCAATATCAGACAGGGGCGGATGGCTACACCTTC,CASSSQYQTGADGYTF
16,TRBV28,NA,TRBJ2-2,NA,TGTGCCAGCGGTGAAACTTCTGACAGTTTTACCGGGGAGCTGTTTTTT,CASGETSDSFTGELFF
16,TRBV27,TRBD1,TRBJ1-4,NA,TGTGCCAGCAAAGGGCAGGGGGCGAGCTTTAGTGAAAAACTGTTTTTT,CASKGQGASFSEKLFF
16,TRBV6-2/TRBV6-3,TRBD1,TRBJ1-2,many,TGTGCCATTTTCCGAGGAACAGGGGCCGCTAACTATGGCTACACCTTC,CAIFRGTGAANYGYTF
14,TRBV11-3,NA,TRBJ1-4,NA,TGTGCCAGCAGCTCCTACGGGGAAGATGAAAAACTGTTTTTT,CASSSYGEDEKLFF